The 5 T cell receptor beta chains given below trace back to one sample, sequenced in a study of T-cell reconstitution after alpha-beta-depleted transplantation in children (dated by TCRdb to about 2016). The method was PCR. The listed sequencing device is Illumina HiSeq 2500. TCR libraries were prepared with molecular barcoding, using unique molecular identifiers to normalize TCRbeta repertoire quantification. The raw public reads went through TCRdb reprocessing: fastp at Q25, MiXCR clone calling, in-frame beta chains kept. Rows are combined by CDR3 protein, so each entry shows the most common genes and DNA. The sample includes 450,000 to 600,000 distinct CDR3 sequences, with 32% observed a single time. The ten largest clonotypes hold about 2.3% of the sample. The material sequenced was PBMCs from the stem cell graft donor, taken from the stem cell graft. The receptors here all came from a human donor who donated a stem cell graft to a child with aplastic anemia.

This clonotype showed up just a few times. The chain is built from TRBV28 and TRBJ2-7; D may be TRBD1 (5 bases). The CDR3 spans 16 residues. Per germline, CDR1 MDHEN and CDR2 SYDVKM. The V end was cut by 7 bases, the J end by 1 base, with 20 bases between. DNA for the CDR3: TGTGCCAGCACCTCGCCTAAACGGCAGGGTTCCTACGAGCAGTACGTC. As protein: CASTSPKRQGSYEQYV.

This chain links TRBV6-5 with TRBJ2-7; D might be TRBD1 or TRBD2, each matching 5 bases. This CDR3 contains 14 residues. V dropped 3 bases and J dropped 5 bases, with 14 bases sitting between them. Looked up from germline, CDR1 is MNHEY and CDR2 is SVGAGI. The CDR3 loop is CASSYGARGHEQYV. Written as DNA, the CDR3 is TGTGCCAGCAGTTATGGAGCGAGGGGTCACGAGCAGTACGTC.

The rearrangement uses TRBV14 and TRBJ1-5; D possibly corresponds to TRBD1 (5 bases). Per germline, CDR1 SGHDN and CDR2 FVKESK. There are 15 residues in the CDR3. With 2 bases removed from V and 3 bases from J, the gap between germline ends came to 11 bases. CDR3: CASSQSEDNNQPQHF. Written as DNA, the CDR3 is TGTGCCAGCAGCCAATCTGAGGACAACAATCAGCCCCAGCATTTT.

This clonotype was seen a handful of times. The V call is TRBV30, the J call TRBJ1-1, with a possible D match to TRBD1 (5 bases). Looked up from germline, CDR1 is GTSNPN and CDR2 is SVGIG (reference sequence). V shed 0 bases and J shed 4 bases, with 15 bases lying between them. The CDR3 length is 15 residues. As DNA, the CDR3 is TGTGCCTGGAGTGTACTGCGACAGTTCAGCACTGAAGCTTTCTTT. Its protein product is CAWSVLRQFSTEAFF.

This clonotype was observed a few times. The chain has TRBV4-2 and TRBJ1-2; weak D call: TRBD1 (5 bases). V lost 3 bases to trimming and J lost 4 bases, with 15 bases between them. Germline V gives CDR1 LGHNA, CDR2 YNFKEQ. The CDR3 sequence is 15 residues long. CDR3 sequence reads: CASSHPSGGSYGYTF. The CDR3 DNA reads TGTGCCAGCAGCCACCCCAGCGGGGGATCCTATGGCTACACCTTC.